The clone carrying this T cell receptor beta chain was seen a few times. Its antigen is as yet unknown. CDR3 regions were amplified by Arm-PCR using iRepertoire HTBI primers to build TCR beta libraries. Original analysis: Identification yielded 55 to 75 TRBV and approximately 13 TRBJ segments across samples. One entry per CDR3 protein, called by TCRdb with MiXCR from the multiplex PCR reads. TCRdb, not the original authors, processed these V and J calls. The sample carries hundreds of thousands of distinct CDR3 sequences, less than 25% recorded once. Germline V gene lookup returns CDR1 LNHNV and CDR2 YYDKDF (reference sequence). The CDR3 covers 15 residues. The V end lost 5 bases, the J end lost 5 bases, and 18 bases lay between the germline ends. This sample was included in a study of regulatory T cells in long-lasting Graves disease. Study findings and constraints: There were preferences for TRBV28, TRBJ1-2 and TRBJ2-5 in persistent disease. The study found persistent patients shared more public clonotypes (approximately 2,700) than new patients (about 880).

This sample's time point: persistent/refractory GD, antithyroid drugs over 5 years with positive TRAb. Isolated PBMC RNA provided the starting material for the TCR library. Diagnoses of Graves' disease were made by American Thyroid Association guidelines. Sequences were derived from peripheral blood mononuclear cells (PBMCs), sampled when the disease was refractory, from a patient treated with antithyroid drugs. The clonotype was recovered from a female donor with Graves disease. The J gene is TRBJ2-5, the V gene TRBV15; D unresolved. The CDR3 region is CATSAESAGLETQYF. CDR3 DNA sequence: TGTGCCACCAGCGCGGAATCGGCAGGTTTGGAGACCCAGTACTTC.